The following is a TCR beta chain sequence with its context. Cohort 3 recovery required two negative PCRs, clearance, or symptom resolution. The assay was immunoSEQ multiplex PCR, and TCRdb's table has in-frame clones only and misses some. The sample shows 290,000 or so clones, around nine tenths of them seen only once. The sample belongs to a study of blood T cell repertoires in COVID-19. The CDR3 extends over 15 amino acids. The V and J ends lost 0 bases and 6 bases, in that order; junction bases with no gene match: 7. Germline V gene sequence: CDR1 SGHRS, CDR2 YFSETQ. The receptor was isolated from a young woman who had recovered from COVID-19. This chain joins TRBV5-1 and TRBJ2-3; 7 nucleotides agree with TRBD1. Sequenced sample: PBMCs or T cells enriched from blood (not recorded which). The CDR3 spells CASSLVDRVADTQYF. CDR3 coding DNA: TGCGCCAGCAGCTTGGTCGACAGGGTGGCGGATACGCAGTATTTT.